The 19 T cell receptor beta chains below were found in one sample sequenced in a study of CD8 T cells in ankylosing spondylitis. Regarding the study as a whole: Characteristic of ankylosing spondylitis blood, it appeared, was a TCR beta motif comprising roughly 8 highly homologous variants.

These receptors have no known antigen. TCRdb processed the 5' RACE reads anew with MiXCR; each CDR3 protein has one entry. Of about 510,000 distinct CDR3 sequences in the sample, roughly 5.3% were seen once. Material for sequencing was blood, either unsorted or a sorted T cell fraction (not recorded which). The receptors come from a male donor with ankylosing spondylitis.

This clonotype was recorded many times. CDR3 bases: TGTGCCAGCAGCTTATACTGGACAGGGTCCACCGGGGAGCTGTTTTTT. The encoded protein is CASSLYWTGSTGELFF. The genes are TRBV7-8 and TRBJ2-2, with TRBD1 matching over 8 bases. Losses at the gene ends were 2 bases for V and 4 bases for J; bases not matched to a gene: 6. The CDR3 runs 16 residues. The germline gives CDR1 SGHVS, CDR2 FQNEAQ.

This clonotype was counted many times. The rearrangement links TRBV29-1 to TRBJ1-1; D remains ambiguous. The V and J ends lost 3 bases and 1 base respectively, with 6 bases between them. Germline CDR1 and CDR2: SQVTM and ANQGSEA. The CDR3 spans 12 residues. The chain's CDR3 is CSVEPGNTEAFF. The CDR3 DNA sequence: TGCAGCGTTGAGCCGGGGAACACTGAAGCTTTCTTT.

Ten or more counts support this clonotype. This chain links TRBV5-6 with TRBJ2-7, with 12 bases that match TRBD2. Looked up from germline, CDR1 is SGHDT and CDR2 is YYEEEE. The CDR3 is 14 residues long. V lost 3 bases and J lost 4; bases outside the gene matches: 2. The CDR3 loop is CASSWTSGMYEQYF. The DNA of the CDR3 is TGTGCCAGCAGCTGGACTAGCGGGATGTACGAGCAGTACTTC. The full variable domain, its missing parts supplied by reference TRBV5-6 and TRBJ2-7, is DAGVTQSPTHLIKTRGQQVTLRCSPKSGHDTVSWYQQALGQGPQFIFQYYEEEERQRGNFPDRFSGHQFPNYSSELNVNALLLGDSALYLCASSWTSGMYEQYFGPGTRLTVT.

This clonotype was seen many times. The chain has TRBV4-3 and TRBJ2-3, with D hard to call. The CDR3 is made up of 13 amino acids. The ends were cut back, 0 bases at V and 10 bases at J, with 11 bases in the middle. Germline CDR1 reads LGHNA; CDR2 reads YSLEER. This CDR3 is CASSQDSREAQYF. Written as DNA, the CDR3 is TGCGCCAGCAGCCAAGATAGCCGAGAGGCGCAGTATTTT.

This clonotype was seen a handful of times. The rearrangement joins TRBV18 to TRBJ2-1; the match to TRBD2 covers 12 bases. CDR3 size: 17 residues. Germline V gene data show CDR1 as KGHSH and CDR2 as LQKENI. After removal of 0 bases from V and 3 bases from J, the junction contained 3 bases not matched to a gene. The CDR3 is CASSPPRTSGDYNEQFF. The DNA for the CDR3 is TGTGCCAGCTCACCACCGAGGACTAGCGGGGACTACAATGAGCAGTTCTTC.

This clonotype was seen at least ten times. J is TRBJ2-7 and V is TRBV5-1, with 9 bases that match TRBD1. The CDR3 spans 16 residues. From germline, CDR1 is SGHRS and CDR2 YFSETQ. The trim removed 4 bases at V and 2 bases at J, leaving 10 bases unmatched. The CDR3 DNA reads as TGCGCCAGCAGCCCTTACGGGACAGGGATGACCTACGAGCAGTACTTC. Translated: CASSPYGTGMTYEQYF.

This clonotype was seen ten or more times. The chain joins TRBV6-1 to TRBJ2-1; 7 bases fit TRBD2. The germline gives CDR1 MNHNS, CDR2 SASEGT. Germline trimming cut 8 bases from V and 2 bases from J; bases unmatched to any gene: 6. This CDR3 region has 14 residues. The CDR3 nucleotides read TGTGCCAGCGGTGGTGGGGGGGCCTACAATGAGCAGTTCTTC. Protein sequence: CASGGGGAYNEQFF.

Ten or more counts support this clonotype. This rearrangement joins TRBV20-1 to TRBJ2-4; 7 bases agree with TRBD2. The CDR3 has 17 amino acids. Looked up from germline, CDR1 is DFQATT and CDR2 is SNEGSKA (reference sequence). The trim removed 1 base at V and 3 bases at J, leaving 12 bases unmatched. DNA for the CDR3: TGCAGTGCTAGAGGTGGTGGGGGGGGTAATAGCAAAAACATTCAGTACTTC. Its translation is CSARGGGGGNSKNIQYF.

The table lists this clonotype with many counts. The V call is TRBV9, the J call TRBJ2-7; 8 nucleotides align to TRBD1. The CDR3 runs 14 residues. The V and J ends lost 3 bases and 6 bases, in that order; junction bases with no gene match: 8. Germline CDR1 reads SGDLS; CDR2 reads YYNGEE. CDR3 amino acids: CASSAGQEPAEQYF. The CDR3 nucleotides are TGTGCCAGCAGCGCGGGACAGGAGCCTGCCGAGCAGTACTTC.

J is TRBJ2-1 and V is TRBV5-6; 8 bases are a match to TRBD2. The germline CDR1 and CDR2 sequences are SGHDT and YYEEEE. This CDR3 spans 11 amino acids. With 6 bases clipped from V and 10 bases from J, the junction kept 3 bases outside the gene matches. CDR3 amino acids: CASTRGREQFF. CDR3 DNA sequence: TGTGCCAGCACCCGCGGGAGGGAGCAGTTCTTC.

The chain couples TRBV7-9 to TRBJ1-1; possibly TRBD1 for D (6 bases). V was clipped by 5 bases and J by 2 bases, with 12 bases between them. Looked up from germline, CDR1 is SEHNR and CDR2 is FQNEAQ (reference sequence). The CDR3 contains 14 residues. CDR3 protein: CASSPGTYNTEAFF. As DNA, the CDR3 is TGTGCCAGCAGCCCCGGGACATATAACACTGAAGCTTTCTTT.

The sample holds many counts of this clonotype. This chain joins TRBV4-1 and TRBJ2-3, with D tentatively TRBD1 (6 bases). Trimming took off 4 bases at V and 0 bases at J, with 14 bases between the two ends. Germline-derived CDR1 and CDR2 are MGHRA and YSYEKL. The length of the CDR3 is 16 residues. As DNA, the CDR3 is TGCGCCAGCAGCCGGAATCACAGGGCTAGCACAGATACGCAGTATTTT. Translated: CASSRNHRASTDTQYF.

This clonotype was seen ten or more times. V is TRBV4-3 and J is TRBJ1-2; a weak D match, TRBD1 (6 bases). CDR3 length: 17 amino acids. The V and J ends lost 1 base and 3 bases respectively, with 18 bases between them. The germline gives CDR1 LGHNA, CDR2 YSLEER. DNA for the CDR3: TGCGCCAGCAGCCAAGGCGGCCTTGGGGGCAGAGACTATGGCTACACCTTC. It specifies CASSQGGLGGRDYGYTF.

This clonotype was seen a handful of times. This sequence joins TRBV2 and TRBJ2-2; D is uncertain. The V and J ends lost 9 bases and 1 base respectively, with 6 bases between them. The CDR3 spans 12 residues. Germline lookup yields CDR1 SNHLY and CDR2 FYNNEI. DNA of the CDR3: TGTGCCAGTACATTGAACACCGGGGAGCTGTTTTTT. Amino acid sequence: CASTLNTGELFF.

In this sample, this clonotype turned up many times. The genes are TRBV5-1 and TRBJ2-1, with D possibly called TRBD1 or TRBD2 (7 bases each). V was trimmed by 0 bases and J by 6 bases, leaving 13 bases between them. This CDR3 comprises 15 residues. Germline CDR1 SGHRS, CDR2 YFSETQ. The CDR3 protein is CASSLGEGAPNEQFF. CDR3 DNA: TGCGCCAGCAGCTTGGGGGAGGGGGCCCCCAATGAGCAGTTCTTC.

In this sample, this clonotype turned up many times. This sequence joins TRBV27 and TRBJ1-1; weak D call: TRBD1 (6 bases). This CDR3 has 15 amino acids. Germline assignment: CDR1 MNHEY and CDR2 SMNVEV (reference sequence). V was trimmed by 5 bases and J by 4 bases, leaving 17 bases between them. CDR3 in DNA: TGTGCCAGCAGTAAAGGGGGGGGCTTCGGCACTGAAGCTTTCTTT. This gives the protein CASSKGGGFGTEAFF.

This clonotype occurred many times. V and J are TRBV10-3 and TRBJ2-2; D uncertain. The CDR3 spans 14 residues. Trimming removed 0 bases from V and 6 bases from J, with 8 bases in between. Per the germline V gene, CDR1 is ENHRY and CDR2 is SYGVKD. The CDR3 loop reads CAISESTDAGELFF. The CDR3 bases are TGTGCCATCAGTGAGTCGACGGATGCCGGGGAGCTGTTTTTT.

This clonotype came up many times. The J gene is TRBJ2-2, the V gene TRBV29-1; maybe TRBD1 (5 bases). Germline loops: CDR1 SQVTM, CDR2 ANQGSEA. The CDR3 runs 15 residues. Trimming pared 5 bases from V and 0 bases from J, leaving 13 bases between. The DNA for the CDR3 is TGCAGCGTTATTCTTAGACAGACGAACACCGGGGAGCTGTTTTTT. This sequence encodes CSVILRQTNTGELFF.

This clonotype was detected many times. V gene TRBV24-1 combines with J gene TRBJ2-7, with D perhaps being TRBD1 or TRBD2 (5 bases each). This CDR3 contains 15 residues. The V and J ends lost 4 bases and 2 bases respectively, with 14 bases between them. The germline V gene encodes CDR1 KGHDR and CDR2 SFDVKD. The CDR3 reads CATSDPGTDAYEQYF. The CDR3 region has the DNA TGTGCCACCAGTGACCCCGGGACGGATGCCTACGAGCAGTACTTC.